Listed below are T cell receptor beta chains from one sample, sequenced in a study of T-cell memory formation after mild COVID-19. TCRdb called the 5' RACE reads again in MiXCR, with one record for every CDR3 protein. The data show about 500,000 distinct CDR3 sequences, roughly 22% seen once. The material sequenced was PBMCs or a T cell subset sorted from them (not recorded which). These receptors all come from an adult woman who had mild COVID-19 (a few samples of this study predate the infection). Cell type and time point are not known. The CDR3 runs from the conserved cysteine through the conserved F or W. The order of the fields is V gene, J gene, D gene, clone size, CDR3 protein, CDR3 DNA. A D gene is named only where the DNA matches it firmly. Clone size is given for some rows only: seen once, a few or many times, or a class if the clone is expanded.

v_call: TRBV4-1
j_call: TRBJ2-5
d_call: -
clone_size: few
cdr3_aa: CASSPTWGEETQYF
cdr3_nt: TGCGCCAGCAGCCCCACTTGGGGGGAAGAGACCCAGTACTTC

v_call: TRBV7-6
j_call: TRBJ1-1
d_call: TRBD1
clone_size: many
cdr3_aa: CASSLTEQGDTEAFF
cdr3_nt: TGTGCCAGCAGCTTAACCGAGCAGGGGGACACTGAAGCTTTCTTT

v_call: TRBV6-1
j_call: TRBJ2-1
d_call: -
clone_size: -
cdr3_aa: CASTRAPGSSYNEQFF
cdr3_nt: TGTGCCAGCACCCGGGCCCCGGGAAGCTCCTACAATGAGCAGTTCTTC

v_call: TRBV11-2
j_call: TRBJ2-3
d_call: TRBD2
clone_size: few
cdr3_aa: CASSLTSGYSDTQYF
cdr3_nt: TGTGCCAGCAGCCTGACTAGCGGGTACTCAGATACGCAGTATTTT

v_call: TRBV4-1
j_call: TRBJ1-2
d_call: TRBD1
clone_size: -
cdr3_aa: CASSQVPTGKYGYTF
cdr3_nt: TGCGCCAGCAGCCAAGTCCCGACAGGGAAATATGGCTACACCTTC

v_call: TRBV5-1
j_call: TRBJ1-1
d_call: TRBD1
clone_size: many
cdr3_aa: CASSLDGQGGVTEAFF
cdr3_nt: TGCGCCAGCAGCTTGGATGGACAGGGGGGAGTCACTGAAGCTTTCTTT

v_call: TRBV11-3
j_call: TRBJ2-1
d_call: TRBD1
clone_size: -
cdr3_aa: CASSAEGQSYNEQFF
cdr3_nt: TGTGCCAGCAGCGCCGAGGGACAGAGCTACAATGAGCAGTTCTTC

v_call: TRBV13
j_call: TRBJ1-1
d_call: -
clone_size: -
cdr3_aa: CASSHPTVGLNTEAFF
cdr3_nt: TGTGCCAGCAGCCACCCGACCGTCGGGCTGAACACTGAAGCTTTCTTT

v_call: TRBV3-1
j_call: TRBJ2-7
d_call: -
clone_size: few
cdr3_aa: CASSRLLGPGLISYEQYF
cdr3_nt: TGTGCCAGCAGCCGACTCCTCGGACCGGGACTCATATCCTACGAGCAGTACTTC

v_call: TRBV13
j_call: TRBJ2-1
d_call: -
clone_size: -
cdr3_aa: CASSVTSSQTESEQFF
cdr3_nt: TGTGCCAGCAGCGTGACTAGTTCTCAAACTGAGAGTGAGCAGTTCTTC

v_call: TRBV12-3/TRBV12-4
j_call: TRBJ2-2
d_call: -
clone_size: many
cdr3_aa: CASSLSGHPNTGELFF
cdr3_nt: TGTGCCAGCAGTTTATCTGGACATCCGAACACCGGGGAGCTGTTTTTT

v_call: TRBV6-6
j_call: TRBJ2-5
d_call: -
clone_size: -
cdr3_aa: CASSLQSRKLRETQYF
cdr3_nt: TGTGCCAGCAGTTTGCAATCTCGGAAGCTTCGAGAGACCCAGTACTTC

v_call: TRBV7-2
j_call: TRBJ2-7
d_call: TRBD2
clone_size: few
cdr3_aa: CASSPQRERGEQYF
cdr3_nt: TGTGCCAGCAGCCCTCAGCGGGAGAGGGGCGAGCAGTACTTC

v_call: TRBV24-1
j_call: TRBJ2-5
d_call: -
clone_size: -
cdr3_aa: CATRGPVQETQYF
cdr3_nt: TGTGCCACCAGGGGGCCAGTCCAAGAGACCCAGTACTTC

v_call: TRBV12-3/TRBV12-4
j_call: TRBJ2-2
d_call: TRBD1
clone_size: -
cdr3_aa: CASSPAGTGSTGELFF
cdr3_nt: TGTGCCAGCAGCCCCGCCGGGACAGGGTCAACCGGGGAGCTGTTTTTT

v_call: TRBV15
j_call: TRBJ2-3
d_call: -
clone_size: few
cdr3_aa: CATSSPLGPLKTDTQYF
cdr3_nt: TGTGCCACCAGCAGCCCCCTGGGGCCCCTCAAGACAGATACGCAGTATTTT

v_call: TRBV12-3/TRBV12-4
j_call: TRBJ1-4
d_call: -
clone_size: -
cdr3_aa: CASSLGRRFDEKLFF
cdr3_nt: TGTGCCAGCAGTTTAGGCAGGCGGTTTGATGAAAAACTGTTTTTT

v_call: TRBV4-3
j_call: TRBJ2-7
d_call: -
clone_size: few
cdr3_aa: CASSHSELASDEQYF
cdr3_nt: TGCGCCAGCAGCCATTCCGAACTAGCATCGGACGAGCAGTACTTC

v_call: TRBV12-3/TRBV12-4
j_call: TRBJ2-6
d_call: TRBD2
clone_size: once
cdr3_aa: CASSPLAGGSGANVLTF
cdr3_nt: TGTGCCAGCAGCCCACTAGCGGGGGGCTCTGGGGCCAACGTCCTGACTTTC

v_call: TRBV7-2
j_call: TRBJ2-7
d_call: -
clone_size: many
cdr3_aa: CASSRSPSYEQYF
cdr3_nt: TGTGCCAGCAGCCGATCCCCATCCTACGAGCAGTACTTC

v_call: TRBV12-3/TRBV12-4
j_call: TRBJ2-3
d_call: -
clone_size: once
cdr3_aa: CASSLGRGHTDTQYF
cdr3_nt: TGTGCCAGCAGTTTGGGGCGGGGGCACACAGATACGCAGTATTTT

v_call: TRBV20-1
j_call: TRBJ2-1
d_call: TRBD1
clone_size: -
cdr3_aa: CSARDRRRGTVEQFF
cdr3_nt: TGCAGTGCTAGAGATCGGAGAAGGGGGACAGTTGAGCAGTTCTTC

v_call: TRBV30
j_call: TRBJ1-1
d_call: TRBD1
clone_size: -
cdr3_aa: CAWDRGIGLNTEAFF
cdr3_nt: TGTGCCTGGGACAGGGGTATTGGACTGAACACTGAAGCTTTCTTT

v_call: TRBV27
j_call: TRBJ1-2
d_call: TRBD1
clone_size: -
cdr3_aa: CAIRPTGGDYGYTF
cdr3_nt: TGTGCCATCAGACCGACAGGGGGTGACTATGGCTACACCTTC

v_call: TRBV11-2
j_call: TRBJ2-1
d_call: TRBD2
clone_size: few
cdr3_aa: CASTPGLAYNEQFF
cdr3_nt: TGTGCCAGTACCCCGGGACTAGCCTACAATGAGCAGTTCTTC

v_call: TRBV4-2
j_call: TRBJ2-7
d_call: -
clone_size: -
cdr3_aa: CASSLQSERDEQYF
cdr3_nt: TGTGCCAGCAGCCTACAGTCAGAAAGGGACGAGCAGTACTTC

v_call: TRBV5-1
j_call: TRBJ2-1
d_call: -
clone_size: many
cdr3_aa: CASSLDGGSYNEQFF
cdr3_nt: TGTGCCAGCAGTTTAGACGGAGGCTCCTACAATGAGCAGTTCTTC

v_call: TRBV6-5
j_call: TRBJ2-5
d_call: TRBD2
clone_size: few
cdr3_aa: CASSYAESSGGETQYF
cdr3_nt: TGTGCCAGCAGTTACGCAGAATCCAGCGGGGGAGAGACCCAGTACTTC

v_call: TRBV20-1
j_call: TRBJ2-3
d_call: TRBD2
clone_size: -
cdr3_aa: CSATSGGPLDDTQYF
cdr3_nt: TGCAGTGCTACTAGCGGGGGGCCTCTAGACGATACGCAGTATTTT

v_call: TRBV20-1
j_call: TRBJ2-3
d_call: -
clone_size: few
cdr3_aa: CSPRVRDTQYF
cdr3_nt: TGCAGTCCCCGGGTTCGAGATACGCAGTATTTT